The entry below describes one T cell receptor beta chain. The germline V gene has CDR1 LNHNV and CDR2 YYDKDF (reference sequence). The CDR3 length is 14 residues. The V end lost 0 bases, the J end lost 6 bases, and 8 bases lay between the germline ends. This entry comes from a study of blood T cell repertoires in COVID-19. Study details: PBMCs, B-cell-depleted T cells, or T cells provided the cDNA or gDNA that made up the material.

Using immunoSEQ multiplex PCR, the repertoire was profiled, and TCRdb retains in-frame clones only, with some absent. The table lists about 140,000 clones, about four fifths of them singletons. The rearrangement links TRBV15 to TRBJ2-2, with D possibly being TRBD2 (5 bases). This clonotype was sampled from a human donor in a cohort sampled during active COVID-19. Sequences were obtained from peripheral blood. The CDR3 DNA reads TGTGCCACCAGCAGAGATGCGGGCGCCGGGGAGCTGTTTTTT. Protein sequence: CATSRDAGAGELFF.